This T cell receptor beta chain was recorded in a study of cytomegalovirus exposure and HLA in healthy donors. Findings and limits, study-wide: A prior analysis recorded that most TCR beta V segments were productive about 87% or about 30% of the time. In a later analysis, HLA-associated beta chains showed higher expansion and lower generation probabilities than comparable chains. Sequencing likely generated an artifact that appeared as a cluster of highly shared sequence variants.

The CDR3 loop spans 19 amino acids. Germline V gives CDR1 LGHNA, CDR2 YNFKEQ. Trimming took 3 bases from V and 5 from J; bases not matched to a gene: 17. Points on this clone: Its antigen is as yet unknown.

In the PCR, 60 Vbeta and 13 Jbeta primers were used. Sequencing used immunoSEQ multiplex PCR; TCRdb keeps in-frame clones, though not all of them. Among about 180,000 clones, 77% were seen once, and the ten largest hold 1.4%. V usage is TRBV4-2 and J usage is TRBJ2-7, with TRBD2 matching over 12 bases. This TCR derives from a man aged 18 to 29 in good health and CMV-seronegative. Sequences were obtained from PBMCs. In nucleotides, the CDR3 is TGTGCCAGCAGCCAGACACTACTCATGGAGACTAGCGGGAGCCACGAGCAGTACTTC. This sequence encodes CASSQTLLMETSGSHEQYF.